The rows below give T cell receptor beta chains drawn from one sample of a study of blood T cell repertoires in COVID-19. Assay: immunoSEQ multiplex PCR; the TCRdb copy retains only in-frame clones and omits some. This sample has under 40,000 clones; 90% occur once, and the top ten carry approximately 1.5%. Sequenced material: peripheral blood. Receptors were obtained from a man in his sixties with active COVID-19. Both conserved end residues are part of each CDR3. The D gene is left open where the match is weak. Clone size is stated in some rows and not others, as once, few, many or a class when expanded.

abundance	d_gene	v_gene	j_gene	CDR3nt	CDR3aa
.	.	TRBV5-1	TRBJ1-1	TGCGCCAGCAGCTTGGGCATTGCCCCCAGGAACACTGAAGCTTTCTTT	CASSLGIAPRNTEAFF
once	.	TRBV9	TRBJ2-3	TGTGCCAGCAGCGTAGTCCCTACCGATACGCAGTATTTT	CASSVVPTDTQYF
once	TRBD1	TRBV5-1	TRBJ1-2	TGCGCCAGCAGCTTGGCCGACGGGACAGATGGCTACACCTTC	CASSLADGTDGYTF
once	TRBD2	TRBV9	TRBJ2-3	TGTGCCAGCAGCGGAGGGACTAGCGGGCTCTATCCAACAGATACGCAGTATTTT	CASSGGTSGLYPTDTQYF
.	.	TRBV7-2	TRBJ2-7	TGTGCCAGCAGACGAGACAGGTCCAATTTAGGGCAGTACTTC	CASRRDRSNLGQYF
.	TRBD2	TRBV7-7	TRBJ2-1	TGTGCCAGCAGCGCTCTCTCGGGGGGTAGCGACAATGAGCAGTTCTTC	CASSALSGGSDNEQFF
.	.	TRBV3-1/TRBV3-2	TRBJ1-2	TGTGCCAGCAGCCCCCGGGGGGGGAACTATGGCTACACCTTC	CASSPRGGNYGYTF
.	TRBD1	TRBV5-8	TRBJ2-5	TGTGCCAGCAGCTTGGCTGGGACAGGGACCATCCAAGAGACCCAGTACTTC	CASSLAGTGTIQETQYF
.	TRBD2	TRBV6-2/TRBV6-3	TRBJ2-2	TGTGCCAGCAGCCCTCGACTAGCGGCGAACACCGGGGAGCTGTTTTTT	CASSPRLAANTGELFF
.	.	TRBV6-5	TRBJ2-7	TGTGCCAGCAGTAGACAGGTGACCTACGAGCAGTACTTC	CASSRQVTYEQYF
.	.	TRBV6-5	TRBJ1-1	TGTGCCAGCAGTTCTGGCGGTCCCTCTGAAGCTTTCTTT	CASSSGGPSEAFF
.	TRBD1	TRBV11-3	TRBJ2-2	TGTGCCAGCAGCTCCGACAGGGGGAGGGCCGGGGAGCTGTTTTTT	CASSSDRGRAGELFF
.	.	TRBV4-3	TRBJ1-1	TGCGCCAGCAGCCAAGGTCCTACAGGTAACACTGAAGCTTTCTTT	CASSQGPTGNTEAFF
.	.	TRBV6-5	TRBJ1-1	TGTGCCAGCAGCCCCGGGTGGGTGAACACTGAAGCTTTCTTT	CASSPGWVNTEAFF
.	TRBD1	TRBV6-5	TRBJ2-5	TGTGCCAGCAAGGGGACAGGGGGCGGAGAGACCCAGTACTTC	CASKGTGGGETQYF
few	.	TRBV9	TRBJ1-3	TGTGCCAGCAGCCAACAGAGCTCTGGAAACACCATATATTTT	CASSQQSSGNTIYF
.	TRBD1	TRBV5-1	TRBJ1-2	TGCGCCAGCAGAGAAGGGACAGCTGGGAGGTATGGCTACACCTTC	CASREGTAGRYGYTF
.	TRBD2	TRBV5-5	TRBJ2-7	TGTGCCAGCAGCTTGGCCAGCGGGGGCTCCTACGAGCAGTACTTC	CASSLASGGSYEQYF
.	TRBD2	TRBV10-3	TRBJ2-2	TGTGCCATAACTTCTAGCGGGGGGGAAGCCGGGGAGCTGTTTTTT	CAITSSGGEAGELFF
.	.	TRBV27	TRBJ2-2	TGTGCCAGCGGGACTCACACCGGGGAGCTGTTTTTT	CASGTHTGELFF
.	TRBD2	TRBV5-1	TRBJ2-7	TGCGCCAGCAGCCCAAGGACTAGGGTCTACGAGCAGTACTTC	CASSPRTRVYEQYF
.	.	TRBV4-3	TRBJ1-4	TGCGCCAGCAGCCAAGATTTTGAGGGTCGAAATCGTTTTTTT	CASSQDFEGRNRFF
.	.	TRBV29-1	TRBJ2-5	TGCAGCGTTAATTCTTTTCAAGAGACCCAGTACTTC	CSVNSFQETQYF
.	TRBD2	TRBV6-2/TRBV6-3	TRBJ2-1	TGTGCCAGCAGCCCTCAGACTAGCGGGGGGGCTCATGAGCAGTTCTTC	CASSPQTSGGAHEQFF
.	.	TRBV9	TRBJ2-5	TGTGCCAGCAGCCCCTCTAGCCCCCCAGCGGAGACCCAGTACTTC	CASSPSSPPAETQYF
once	.	TRBV10-3	TRBJ1-4	TGTGCCATCAGTGAGGGCCCTGGCGGGGTGTCGGCTGAAAAACTGTTTTTT	CAISEGPGGVSAEKLFF
few	.	TRBV11-2	TRBJ2-7	TGTGCCAGCAGCTTAATTGCAGACGAGCAGTACTTC	CASSLIADEQYF
.	TRBD1	TRBV3-1/TRBV3-2	TRBJ2-7	TGTGCCAGCAGCCAAGAAGGGGGCTTAATGCGAGGGGAGCAGTACTTC	CASSQEGGLMRGEQYF
.	TRBD1	TRBV6-5	TRBJ2-7	TGTGCCAGCAGCCCCGGGACAGCTCTCTACGAGCAGTACTTC	CASSPGTALYEQYF
.	.	TRBV10-3	TRBJ1-1	TGTGCCATCAATGGAGAGGTGAACACTGAAGCTTTCTTT	CAINGEVNTEAFF
.	TRBD2	TRBV14	TRBJ2-3	TGTGCCAGCAGCCAGACTAAAGCGGGGGGCACGGCAGATACGCAGTATTTT	CASSQTKAGGTADTQYF
.	TRBD1	TRBV3-1/TRBV3-2	TRBJ1-5	TGTGCCAGCAGCCAGGACAGGGGCGCAAATCAGCCCCAGCATTTT	CASSQDRGANQPQHF
.	.	TRBV30	TRBJ1-6	TGTGCCTGGAGTGTGGCCAGGTATAATTCACCCCTCCACTTT	CAWSVARYNSPLHF
.	.	TRBV5-1	TRBJ1-2	TGCGCCAGCAGACCCGTTGGACAGTATGGCTACACCTTC	CASRPVGQYGYTF
.	.	TRBV7-3	TRBJ2-3	TGTGCCAGCAGCCGCACTAGTGGCACAGATACGCAGTATTTT	CASSRTSGTDTQYF
.	.	TRBV3-1/TRBV3-2	TRBJ1-2	TGTGCCAGCAGCCCCTCCCAACGGGAGGGCTACACCTTC	CASSPSQREGYTF
.	TRBD2	TRBV11-2	TRBJ2-7	TGTGCCAGCAGTACTAGCGGGGTCTACGAGCAGTACTTC	CASSTSGVYEQYF
.	TRBD1	TRBV12-3/TRBV12-4	TRBJ2-7	TGTGCCAGCAGTTTTCGGGCAGGGGGTGCGTACTTC	CASSFRAGGAYF